Given below is one T cell receptor (beta chain) in context. The antigen is undetermined. This specimen comes from a study of OX40 agonist ivuxolimab in advanced cancers. Study-wide context: It was ivuxolimab, an agonistic anti-OX40 (CD134) antibody, that patients were treated with.

The V end was cut by 0 bases, the J end by 5 bases, with 8 bases between. Germline-derived CDR1 and CDR2 are GTSNPN and SVGIG (reference sequence). This CDR3 has 13 residues. Method: immunoSEQ multiplex PCR; TCRdb's copy keeps in-frame clones and lacks some. The table lists about 73,000 clones, approximately 90% of them singletons, with around 9.9% in the top ten. Whole-study findings and limits: At 0.1 to 3.0 mg/kg and by week 6, clonal expansion occurred in CD4+ and CD8+ blood T cells.

This clonotype was obtained from an adult with an advanced solid tumor such as melanoma, head and neck, liver or kidney cancer. The gene calls are TRBV30 and TRBJ1-5; D not certain. Sequenced material: CD4+ or CD8+ T cells sorted from blood, taken in a trial of the OX40 agonist ivuxolimab. The CDR3 reads CAWSVGGYQPQHF. The CDR3 DNA follows: TGTGCCTGGAGTGTCGGCGGGTATCAGCCCCAGCATTTT.